These 14 T cell receptor beta chains originate from one sample sequenced in a study of blood T cell repertoires in COVID-19. Only in-frame clones appear in the TCRdb table, and some are missing; sequencing was by immunoSEQ multiplex PCR. This table has tens of thousands of clones, over 65% appearing once. Sequencing used peripheral blood. All receptors derive from a human donor with acute or convalescent COVID-19. The donor label of this sample is uncertain.

The V gene is TRBV16, the J gene TRBJ2-7; 8 nucleotides line up with TRBD1. V was pared by 4 bases and J by 3 bases, with 2 bases of the junction left unmatched. CDR3 size: 13 residues. The germline CDR1 and CDR2 sequences are KGHSY and FQNENV. The CDR3 protein is CASSLGQGYEQYF. The CDR3 DNA reads TGTGCCAGCAGCCTAGGACAGGGCTACGAGCAGTACTTC.

V gene TRBV28 combines with J gene TRBJ1-5, with 7 nucleotides matching TRBD1. The V gene end was trimmed by 7 bases and the J gene end by 1 base; junction bases not matched to a gene: 4. This CDR3 has 14 amino acids. Germline-derived CDR1 and CDR2 are MDHEN and SYDVKM. The CDR3 is CASTRGQSNQPQHF. The CDR3 region has the DNA TGTGCCAGCACTAGGGGACAGAGCAATCAGCCCCAGCATTTT.

The chain is built from TRBV11-2 and TRBJ2-2; D gene uncertain. This CDR3 contains 17 residues. Germline assignment: CDR1 SGHAT and CDR2 FQNNGV. Trimming left V 1 base short and J 1 base short, with 13 bases between. Written as DNA, the CDR3 is TGTGCCAGCAGCTTAGGGCCGTTATCAGGGAACACCGGGGAGCTGTTTTTT. Its translation: CASSLGPLSGNTGELFF.

This clone was picked up one time. This sequence joins TRBV28 and TRBJ2-1; 12 nucleotides agree with TRBD2. This CDR3 spans 16 amino acids. CDR1 MDHEN and CDR2 SYDVKM come from the germline V gene. V shed 8 bases and J 2 bases; nucleotides not matched to a gene: 7. The CDR3 is CASWDASGGAYNEQFF. In DNA form, the CDR3 reads TGTGCCAGCTGGGATGCTAGCGGGGGGGCCTACAATGAGCAGTTCTTC. The full variable domain, in which reference TRBV28 and TRBJ2-1 provide the parts outside the CDR3, is DVKVTQSSRYLVKRTGEKVFLECVQDMDHENMFWYRQDPGLGLRLIYFSYDVKMKEKGDIPEGYSVSREKKERFSLILESASTNQTSMYLCASWDASGGAYNEQFFGPGTRLTVL.

The table lists this clone with a count of one. V is TRBV24-1 and J is TRBJ1-5; 7 nucleotides agree with TRBD1. This CDR3 is built from 14 residues. The germline V gene encodes CDR1 KGHDR and CDR2 SFDVKD. The trim removed 11 bases at V and 2 bases at J, leaving 8 bases unmatched. The CDR3 DNA follows: TGTGCCAGAAACAGGGGCCGGGGCAATCAGCCCCAGCATTTT. This gives the protein CARNRGRGNQPQHF.

CDR3 in amino acids: CASSEDGYWVNYREGNIQYF. The CDR3 nucleotides are TGTGCCAGCAGTGAAGATGGGTATTGGGTCAACTACAGGGAGGGGAACATTCAGTACTTC. This chain joins TRBV6-1 and TRBJ2-4, with D tentatively TRBD2 (7 bases). The ends were cut back, 1 base at V and 7 bases at J, with 29 bases in the middle. CDR3 length: 20 amino acids. The V gene's germline CDR1 is MNHNS and CDR2 SASEGT.

This sequence joins TRBV30 and TRBJ2-2, with D perhaps matching TRBD1 (5 bases). CDR3 length: 13 amino acids. The germline gives CDR1 GTSNPN, CDR2 SVGIG (reference sequence). The V end lost 3 bases, the J end lost 6 bases, and 11 bases lay between the germline ends. Here the CDR3 DNA reads TGTGCCTGGAGCTCCCAGGGCGCCGGGGAGCTGTTTTTT. Translating it yields CAWSSQGAGELFF.

The chain combines TRBV5-6 with TRBJ1-5; 9 bases map to TRBD1. Germline V CDR1 and CDR2: SGHDT, YYEEEE. This CDR3 is 14 amino acids long. J lost 5 bases, V lost 4 bases, and 4 bases had no gene match. The DNA for the CDR3 is TGTGCCAGCAGCCGGACAGGGGTAGATCAGCCCCAGCATTTT. Protein sequence: CASSRTGVDQPQHF. Using reference TRBV5-6 and TRBJ1-5 for the parts outside the CDR3, the full variable domain is DAGVTQSPTHLIKTRGQQVTLRCSPKSGHDTVSWYQQALGQGPQFIFQYYEEEERQRGNFPDRFSGHQFPNYSSELNVNALLLGDSALYLCASSRTGVDQPQHFGDGTRLSIL.

CDR3 coding DNA: TGTGCCAGCAGGAGGGAGGCGGGAGACGCTTACGAGCAGTACTTC. Protein product: CASRREAGDAYEQYF. The V call is TRBV7-8, the J call TRBJ2-7; 7 positions match TRBD2. Germline-derived CDR1 and CDR2 are SGHVS and FQNEAQ. V lost 6 bases, J lost 4 bases, and 12 bases stayed unmatched. The CDR3 totals 15 residues.

This clone was seen a few times. The V call is TRBV13, the J call TRBJ2-7; 9 bases agree with TRBD2. The V gene's germline CDR1 is PRHDT and CDR2 FYEKMQ (reference sequence). The CDR3 covers 14 residues. With V trimmed by 4 bases and J by 2 bases, 3 bases remained unmatched. The CDR3 loop reads CASSYSGGPYEQYV. For the CDR3, the DNA is TGTGCCAGCAGCTATAGCGGGGGCCCCTACGAGCAGTACGTC.

J is TRBJ2-5 and V is TRBV11-3, with 11 bases lining up with TRBD2. The CDR3 is 17 residues long. The germline V gene encodes CDR1 SGHNT and CDR2 YENEEA. Germline trimming cut 5 bases from V and 1 base from J; bases unmatched to any gene: 9. CDR3 bases: TGTGCCAGCAGCCCCCGAAGCGGACTAGCGGGCCAAGAGACCCAGTACTTC. Protein product: CASSPRSGLAGQETQYF.

CDR3 nucleotides: TGCAGTGCTAGTCTAGCGGGGTCCACAGATACGCAGTATTTT. This gives the protein CSASLAGSTDTQYF. The gene calls are TRBV20-1 and TRBJ2-3, with 9 bases that match TRBD2. This CDR3 has 14 amino acids. V was clipped by 3 bases and J by 2 bases; unmatched bases: 3. Per the germline V gene, CDR1 is DFQATT and CDR2 is SNEGSKA (reference sequence).

In the case of this clone: Other DNA sequences in the same sample also yield this CDR3. The genes are TRBV9 and TRBJ2-2; 14 bases match TRBD2. Looked up from germline, CDR1 is SGDLS and CDR2 is YYNGEE. V gave up 3 bases and J gave up 6 bases; unmatched junction bases: 1. The length of the CDR3 is 15 residues. The CDR3 region has the DNA TGTGCCAGCAGCGGACTAGCGGGAGGGTCCGGGGAGCTGTTTTTT. It translates to CASSGLAGGSGELFF.

This clone was counted once. This chain links TRBV19 with TRBJ2-3; D might be TRBD2 (5 bases). V lost 3 bases to trimming and J lost 0 bases, with 7 bases between them. The CDR3 extends over 14 amino acids. From germline, CDR1 is LNHDA and CDR2 SQIVND (reference sequence). Here the CDR3 reads CASSMRVSTDTQYF. The CDR3 DNA reads as TGTGCCAGTAGTATGCGGGTTAGCACAGATACGCAGTATTTT.